These 28 T cell receptor beta chains share one sample of origin, sequenced in a study of cytomegalovirus exposure and HLA in healthy donors. Primers for the PCR totalled 60 Vbeta and 13 Jbeta. Clones were sequenced by immunoSEQ multiplex PCR, and TCRdb holds only the in-frame ones, with some missing. The sample has 200,000 to 250,000 clones; around four fifths are singletons. Specimen: PBMCs. Source of these receptors: a male donor in good health and CMV-seronegative.

In its sample, this clone was seen a few times. The J gene is TRBJ1-2, the V gene TRBV19; unclear D gene. Germline CDR1 reads LNHDA; CDR2 reads SQIVND (reference sequence). This CDR3 contains 14 residues. Trimming left V 1 base short and J 4 bases short, with 10 bases between. CDR3 region: CASSIATAAYGYTF. The CDR3 DNA reads as TGTGCCAGTAGTATAGCTACAGCAGCCTATGGCTACACCTTC.

V usage is TRBV19 and J usage is TRBJ2-5; D is possibly TRBD2 (6 bases). V was shortened by 10 bases and J by 5 bases, with 17 bases between the two germline ends. The CDR3 has 13 amino acids. Per germline, CDR1 LNHDA and CDR2 SQIVND (reference sequence). CDR3 DNA: TGTGCCACCGGACGACTAGGTGGGGAGACCCAGTACTTC. Encoded protein: CATGRLGGETQYF.

The chain recombines TRBV5-6 with TRBJ2-3; TRBD2 is a possible D gene (7 bases). Trimming removed 0 bases at V and 6 bases at J, with 14 bases between. Germline V lookup: CDR1 SGHDT, CDR2 YYEEEE. The CDR3 length is 15 residues. Written as DNA, the CDR3 is TGTGCCAGCAGCTTGGGCGGGGGCTCTGGGGATACGCAGTATTTT. This codes for CASSLGGGSGDTQYF.

The DNA for the CDR3 is TGCAGTGCTAAGGGGGCGGACGAGCAGTACTTC. It is translated as CSAKGADEQYF. This chain connects TRBV20-1 to TRBJ2-7; TRBD1 matches 7 bases. After removal of 4 bases from V and 5 bases from J, the junction contained 2 bases not matched to a gene. Germline CDR1 reads DFQATT; CDR2 reads SNEGSKA (reference sequence). The CDR3 is 11 amino acids.

In this sample, this clone turned up once. This chain connects TRBV11-2 to TRBJ1-1, with a tentative D call TRBD1 (6 bases). The V gene lost 6 bases and the J gene lost 1 base, with 9 bases spanning the gap. Germline CDR1 and CDR2: SGHAT and FQNNGV. The CDR3 sequence is 13 residues long. CDR3 loop: CASSPTGNTEAFF. The DNA of the CDR3 is TGTGCCAGCAGTCCGACAGGGAACACTGAAGCTTTCTTT.

The CDR3 DNA sequence: TGTGCCAGCAGTGAGACAGGGTGGGGGATTCGGGAGCTGTTTTTT. Its translation: CASSETGWGIRELFF. V usage is TRBV25-1 and J usage is TRBJ2-2; 7 bases match TRBD1. V lost 3 bases and J lost 9; bases outside the gene matches: 10. The CDR3 contains 15 residues. CDR1 and CDR2 (germline): MGHDK, SYGVNS.

This clone was detected only a few times. This sequence joins TRBV4-1 and TRBJ2-5; TRBD1 matches 9 bases. The CDR3 runs to 13 residues. V was pared by 6 bases and J by 11 bases, with 10 bases of the junction left unmatched. Germline CDR1 and CDR2: MGHRA and YSYEKL. The chain's CDR3 is CASRPPGQGQQYF. CDR3 nucleotides: TGCGCCAGCAGGCCTCCGGGACAGGGCCAGCAGTACTTC.

The rearrangement joins TRBV19 to TRBJ2-6; a weak D match, TRBD1 (6 bases). Germline V gene sequence: CDR1 LNHDA, CDR2 SQIVND (reference sequence). This CDR3 contains 15 residues. V was pared by 4 bases and J by 1 base, with 8 bases between. CDR3 coding DNA: TGTGCCAGTAGTAACAGGGAGTCTGGGGCCAACGTCCTGACTTTC. It encodes CASSNRESGANVLTF.

The chain links TRBV28 to TRBJ1-5; D is possibly TRBD1 (6 bases). Trimming removed 4 bases from V and 6 bases from J, with 13 bases in between. This CDR3 spans 14 amino acids. Germline V gene data show CDR1 as MDHEN and CDR2 as SYDVKM. This CDR3 is CASSSGQFVQPQHF. CDR3 DNA sequence: TGTGCCAGCAGTTCCGGACAGTTTGTTCAGCCCCAGCATTTT.

This clone has just a few counts. The chain has TRBV28 and TRBJ1-5; TRBD1 matches 7 bases. After removal of 6 bases from V and 4 bases from J, the junction contained 9 bases not matched to a gene. Germline V gene lookup returns CDR1 MDHEN and CDR2 SYDVKM. The CDR3 covers 15 residues. As DNA, the CDR3 is TGTGCCAGCAGCGGGGACAGTTTCGGGAATCAGCCCCAGCATTTT. Translated, it gives CASSGDSFGNQPQHF.

This rearrangement joins TRBV19 to TRBJ2-5; maybe TRBD1 (6 bases). The CDR3 loop spans 13 amino acids. Trimming took off 6 bases at V and 2 bases at J, with 10 bases between the two ends. Looked up from germline, CDR1 is LNHDA and CDR2 is SQIVND (reference sequence). As DNA, the CDR3 is TGTGCCAGTAGCAGGGGTGCGCAAGAGACCCAGTACTTC. Residues: CASSRGAQETQYF.

The chain carries TRBV10-1 and TRBJ2-1; a possible D gene is TRBD2 (5 bases). This CDR3 has 12 amino acids. Deletions cut 8 bases from V and 6 bases from J, with 11 bases between. Germline V gives CDR1 WNHNN, CDR2 SYGVQD (reference sequence). CDR3 amino acids: CASPGSFNEQFF. DNA for the CDR3: TGCGCCAGCCCTGGGAGTTTCAATGAGCAGTTCTTC.

The chain carries TRBV27 and TRBJ1-5, with 8 bases identical to TRBD1. Looked up from germline, CDR1 is MNHEY and CDR2 is SMNVEV (reference sequence). The CDR3 loop spans 13 amino acids. After removal of 5 bases from V and 7 bases from J, the junction contained 4 bases not matched to a gene. The CDR3 nucleotides are TGTGCCAGCAGTACAGGGGGTGGGCAGCCCCAGCATTTT. Amino acid sequence: CASSTGGGQPQHF.

The chain uses TRBV9 and TRBJ2-6, with D perhaps matching TRBD2 (6 bases). Germline values: CDR1 SGDLS, CDR2 YYNGEE. CDR3 length equals 18 residues. With 3 bases removed from V and 0 bases from J, the gap between germline ends came to 16 bases. The CDR3 region has the DNA TGTGCCAGCAGCGGAGGGAGGCTGCGGAGCTCTGGGGCCAACGTCCTGACTTTC. Its translation: CASSGGRLRSSGANVLTF. The full variable domain, its missing parts supplied by reference TRBV9 and TRBJ2-6, is DSGVTQTPKHLITATGQRVTLRCSPRSGDLSVYWYQQSLDQGLQFLIQYYNGEERAKGNILERFSAQQFPDLHSELNLSSLELGDSALYFCASSGGRLRSSGANVLTFGAGSRLTVL.

The genes are TRBV6-1 and TRBJ2-5, with TRBD2 as a possible D gene (6 bases). Germline loops: CDR1 MNHNS, CDR2 SASEGT. The CDR3 extends over 14 amino acids. V dropped 4 bases and J dropped 5 bases, with 14 bases sitting between them. CDR3 residues: CASSGGLLRETQYF. The CDR3 DNA is TGTGCCAGCAGTGGGGGACTGCTTCGGGAGACCCAGTACTTC.

V usage is TRBV27 and J usage is TRBJ2-5; possibly TRBD1 for D (5 bases). The CDR3 is 15 residues long. Germline V gene lookup returns CDR1 MNHEY and CDR2 SMNVEV (reference sequence). V dropped 3 bases and J dropped 2 bases, with 13 bases sitting between them. The DNA of the CDR3 is TGTGCCAGCAGTTTTACAGGAGACGCTCAAGAGACCCAGTACTTC. Protein: CASSFTGDAQETQYF.

Details on this clone: Other DNA sequences in this specimen translate into the identical CDR3. The chain has TRBV5-3 and TRBJ1-5; 7 bases map to TRBD1. TRBV5-3 has ORF status, its function being uncertain. This CDR3 comprises 17 residues. V was pared by 2 bases and J by 2 bases, with 10 bases of the junction left unmatched. The CDR3 spells CARSLPRGEQGNQPQHF. The CDR3 nucleotides read TGTGCCAGAAGCTTACCCAGGGGGGAGCAAGGCAATCAGCCCCAGCATTTT.

The V and J genes are TRBV10-3 and TRBJ2-7; a weak D match, TRBD1 (6 bases). Germline CDR1 is ENHRY and CDR2 is SYGVKD. Deletions cut 0 bases from V and 0 bases from J, with 12 bases between. This CDR3 has 16 amino acids. The chain's CDR3 is CAISESLTGSSYEQYF. CDR3 nucleotide sequence: TGTGCCATCAGTGAGTCTTTAACAGGGAGCTCCTACGAGCAGTACTTC.

CDR3 protein: CASSRTSGRREGELFF. The CDR3 DNA follows: TGTGCCAGCAGCAGGACTAGCGGGAGGAGGGAGGGGGAGCTGTTTTTT. The V call is TRBV6-6, the J call TRBJ2-2; 14 bases fit TRBD2. The germline CDR1 and CDR2 sequences are MNHNY and SVGAGI (reference sequence). The trim removed 6 bases at V and 8 bases at J, leaving 8 bases unmatched. CDR3 size: 16 residues.

The chain joins TRBV6-5 to TRBJ1-1, with D possibly matching TRBD1 (5 bases). Trimming took 5 bases from V and 5 from J, leaving 12 bases between them. The CDR3 has 13 amino acids. Germline V lookup: CDR1 MNHEY, CDR2 SVGAGI. In DNA form, the CDR3 reads TGTGCCAGCAGTGCCCAGGGCCGGACTGAAGCTTTCTTT. Residues: CASSAQGRTEAFF.

The chain joins TRBV5-1 to TRBJ1-1; tentatively, D is TRBD1 (5 bases). This CDR3 is built from 12 residues. V was cut by 5 bases and J by 1 base, with 6 bases left in between. CDR1 is SGHRS, CDR2 YFSETQ, per germline. Here the CDR3 DNA reads TGCGCCAGCAGTACAGGGAACACTGAAGCTTTCTTT. It is translated as CASSTGNTEAFF.

This chain connects TRBV10-2 to TRBJ1-2; no definite D call. Trimming pared 2 bases from V and 5 bases from J, leaving 9 bases between. Germline-derived CDR1 and CDR2 are WSHSY and SAAADI. The CDR3 contains 13 residues. CDR3 nucleotide sequence: TGCGCCAGCAGTGAGGGGCGGGTTTATGGCTACACCTTC. Translated: CASSEGRVYGYTF.

This clone was found once. The V call is TRBV30, the J call TRBJ1-2, with D unclear. The V and J ends lost 5 bases and 4 bases respectively, with 14 bases between them. From germline, CDR1 is GTSNPN and CDR2 SVGIG (reference sequence). The CDR3 has 13 residues. The chain's CDR3 is CAWPVPSGYGYTF. CDR3 nucleotide sequence: TGTGCCTGGCCTGTACCTTCGGGCTATGGCTACACCTTC.

The gene calls are TRBV6-5 and TRBJ1-5; no clear D. Trimming removed 5 bases from V and 5 bases from J, with 10 bases in between. The CDR3 spans 13 residues. Germline V gene data show CDR1 as MNHEY and CDR2 as SVGAGI. This chain's CDR3 is CASSREVDQPQHF. The DNA of the CDR3 is TGTGCCAGCAGTAGAGAAGTGGATCAGCCCCAGCATTTT.

This clone was seen just once. This chain uses TRBV19 with TRBJ1-1; D is ambiguous. Trimming stripped 3 bases from V and 10 bases from J, with 9 bases between. CDR1 is LNHDA, CDR2 SQIVND, per germline (reference sequence). This CDR3 comprises 11 residues. CDR3 in DNA: TGTGCCAGTAGTATCGGGGAGGGAGCTTTCTTT. As protein: CASSIGEGAFF.

This clone was counted a few times. The chain joins TRBV28 to TRBJ2-7; TRBD2 matches 13 bases. V gave up 6 bases and J gave up 4 bases; unmatched junction bases: 9. Germline V gene data show CDR1 as MDHEN and CDR2 as SYDVKM. The CDR3 is 16 amino acids. The CDR3 protein is CASSPGLAGVRYEQYF. CDR3 sequence (DNA): TGTGCCAGCAGCCCTGGACTAGCGGGAGTTAGGTACGAGCAGTACTTC.

As DNA, the CDR3 is TGTGCCAGCAGACCCAAGACAGGGCGGGACACTGAAGCTTTCTTT. It translates to CASRPKTGRDTEAFF. This rearrangement joins TRBV28 to TRBJ1-1; 7 bases are shared with TRBD1. The CDR3 length is 15 residues. Trimming at V came to 6 bases and at J to 3 bases, leaving 10 bases not matched to a gene. CDR1 is MDHEN and CDR2 is SYDVKM in the germline V gene.

The chain recombines TRBV7-6 with TRBJ1-6; D is possibly TRBD1 (5 bases). Germline V gene data show CDR1 as SGHVS and CDR2 as FNYEAQ. This CDR3 has 16 residues. V lost 5 bases and J lost 7, with 18 bases in between. The CDR3 region is CASSLNSGSRNSPLHF. The CDR3 nucleotides read TGTGCCAGCAGCCTGAACTCAGGGTCTAGGAATTCACCCCTCCACTTT. Full variable domain (remainder filled in from reference TRBV7-6 and TRBJ1-6): GAGVSQSPRYKVTKRGQDVALRCDPISGHVSLYWYRQALGQGPEFLTYFNYEAQQDKSGLPNDRFSAERPEGSISTLTIQRTEQRDSAMYRCASSLNSGSRNSPLHFGNGTRLTVT.